This T cell receptor beta chain was found in a study of T cell repertoires in cytomegalovirus infection (dated by TCRdb to about 2019). Study-level background: Donor HLA type was relevant to the analysis, as public TCR beta signatures indicated carriage of CMV infection together with the matching HLA type. General conclusions and limits of the study: Carriers of CMV infection plus the relevant HLA type were discriminated by the cumulative frequency of public TCR beta family members in the study cohort and in an independent approximately 400-donor cohort. The ex vivo response was dominated by HLA-C-restricted CMV-specific TCR beta clonotypes, which also provided the single most frequent clonotype in two of eight donors.

V loses 2 bases of germline sequence and J loses 4 bases, and the interval between the two ends is 18 bases. Based on the germline V gene, the CDR1 and CDR2 sequences are MGHDK and SYGVNS. The CDR3 sequence holds 17 residues, the cysteine and phenylalanine included. CDR3 DNA only is kept here, 51 bases in frame from base 1. A note on this clonotype: This receptor's antigen is unknown. Base qualities are not at hand, and no much larger clone is one base apart.

For sequencing, an Illumina HiSeq 1500 was employed. TCRdb cleaned the public reads at Q25 with fastp, built clones with MiXCR and kept in-frame beta chains. Duplicate CDR3 protein sequences are folded into a single record with the most common DNA and genes. The sample table records about 680,000 distinct CDR3 sequences; 20% to 25% of these occur just once. 7.5% to 9% of the sample belongs to the ten largest clones. The rearrangement combines TRBV25-1 with TRBJ2-1; the D region possibly corresponds to TRBD1 (5 bases align). What was sequenced was CD8+ T cells from PBMCs. This sequence was found in a human donor in good health (CMV status not recorded). Some clones in this sample may be carry-over from other donors' samples. The sequence in DNA is TGTGCCAGCAGTGAAGCCGATGGGGCAGGGATTTACAATGAGCAGTTCTTC. It translates to CASSEADGAGIYNEQFF.